A single sample is the source of the 15 T cell receptor beta chains below, sequenced in a study of blood T cell repertoires in COVID-19. Repertoires were generated with immunoSEQ multiplex PCR, while TCRdb's copy carries only in-frame clones and drops some. Of roughly 150,000 clones listed, 80% were seen once; the top ten hold 3.4%. Source material: PBMCs or T cells enriched from blood (not recorded which). The receptors derive from a woman in her fifties or sixties who had recovered from COVID-19.

This chain uses TRBV11-2 with TRBJ2-5; 11 bases map to TRBD2. CDR1 and CDR2 from the germline V gene are SGHAT and FQNNGV. The trim removed 4 bases at V and 5 bases at J, leaving 9 bases unmatched. The CDR3 has 16 amino acids. In nucleotides, the CDR3 is TGTGCCAGCAGCTCGATAGTAGCGGGGGGGCTGGAGACCCAGTACTTC. Protein: CASSSIVAGGLETQYF. Together with reference TRBV11-2 and TRBJ2-5, the CDR3 gives the full variable domain: EAGVAQSPRYKIIEKRQSVAFWCNPISGHATLYWYQQILGQGPKLLIQFQNNGVVDDSQLPKDRFSAERLKGVDSTLKIQPAKLEDSAVYLCASSSIVAGGLETQYFGPGTRLLVL.

The chain employs TRBV25-1 and TRBJ1-1; D might be TRBD1 (5 bases). The CDR3 totals 13 residues. In germline, CDR1 is MGHDK, CDR2 SYGVNS. The V and J ends lost 5 bases and 8 bases respectively, with 15 bases between them. The CDR3 spells CASSRGTPTEAFF. The CDR3 nucleotides read TGTGCCAGCAGTAGAGGGACTCCTACAGAAGCTTTCTTT.

This clone showed up just once. The chain joins TRBV15 to TRBJ2-7; 8 bases line up with TRBD1. This CDR3 is 16 amino acids long. The V gene end was trimmed by 1 base and the J gene end by 1 base; junction bases not matched to a gene: 6. Germline lookup yields CDR1 LNHNV and CDR2 YYDKDF (reference sequence). The CDR3 DNA reads TGTGCCACCAGCAGAGGAGTGGGACAGGAATCCTACGAGCAGTACTTC. Protein product: CATSRGVGQESYEQYF.

The V and J genes are TRBV21-1 and TRBJ1-6; the D call of TRBD1 is as the table states it, not checked on the DNA. TRBV21-1 is reported as a pseudogene. CDR3 size: 16 residues. CDR3 in DNA: TGTGCCAGCAGCACACCGGGACAGGCGCCCCATTCACCCCTCCACTTT. Residues: CASSTPGQAPHSPLHF.

This clone was recorded a few times. The CDR3 loop reads CASSLESGGNTEAFF. DNA of the CDR3: TGTGCCAGCAGCTTAGAGTCGGGAGGGAACACTGAAGCTTTCTTT. The chain is built from TRBV11-1 and TRBJ1-1; no reliable D call. Trimming removed 1 base at V and 1 base at J, with 10 bases between. The CDR3 is made up of 15 amino acids. Per the germline V gene, CDR1 is SGHAT and CDR2 is FQDESV (reference sequence).

V and J are TRBV21-1 and TRBJ1-3; whether TRBD1, the table's D call, matches the DNA was not checked. TRBV21-1 is classified as a pseudogene. The CDR3 covers 15 residues. This chain's CDR3 is CASSKGQGKGNTIYF. The CDR3 DNA reads as TGTGCCAGCAGCAAAGGACAGGGGAAAGGAAACACCATATATTTT.

The chain combines TRBV7-6 with TRBJ2-5; 8 bases agree with TRBD2. CDR3 length: 15 residues. Germline values: CDR1 SGHVS, CDR2 FNYEAQ. Trimming at V came to 2 bases and at J to 6 bases, leaving 8 bases not matched to a gene. CDR3 in DNA: TGTGCCAGCAGCTTAAGCCCCGGGGGGGGCAAGACCCAGTACTTC. This codes for CASSLSPGGGKTQYF.

The chain combines TRBV21-1 with TRBJ2-1; the D call TRBD2 from the table was never checked on the DNA. TRBV21-1 is flagged as a pseudogene. The CDR3 covers 20 residues. For the CDR3, the DNA is TGTGCCAGCAGCAAAGTAGGGGGACTAGCGGGGGCCGGCCCAAGCAATGAGCAGTTCTTC. It yields the protein CASSKVGGLAGAGPSNEQFF.

This chain links TRBV5-1 with TRBJ1-4, with D unclear. The ends were cut back, 5 bases at V and 5 bases at J, with 10 bases in the middle. Germline-derived CDR1 and CDR2 are SGHRS and YFSETQ. This CDR3 spans 13 amino acids. In nucleotides, the CDR3 is TGCGCCAGCAGTTCGAGAGAAAATGAAAAACTGTTTTTT. Translation: CASSSRENEKLFF.

The chain recombines TRBV5-6 with TRBJ1-2, with D unclear. This CDR3 has 13 residues. Germline V lookup: CDR1 SGHDT, CDR2 YYEEEE. V was shortened by 5 bases and J by 5 bases, with 13 bases between the two germline ends. As DNA, the CDR3 is TGTGCCAGCAGACCTACAGCGGATTATGGCTACACCTTC. It yields the protein CASRPTADYGYTF.

This clone is a singleton in its sample. The J gene is TRBJ2-3, the V gene TRBV27; 8 nucleotides line up with TRBD1. CDR3 length: 15 residues. The junction had 4 bases not matched to a gene; V was cut back by 5 bases and J by 0 bases. Germline lookup yields CDR1 MNHEY and CDR2 SMNVEV (reference sequence). The chain's CDR3 is CASSNRQGSTDTQYF. The CDR3 region has the DNA TGTGCCAGCAGTAACAGACAGGGGAGCACAGATACGCAGTATTTT.

This clone was recorded a few times. J is TRBJ1-1 and V is TRBV5-1; perhaps TRBD1 as D (5 bases). This CDR3 contains 16 residues. Trimming shortened V by 0 bases and J by 2 bases, and 14 bases separated the two germline ends. Germline CDR1 is SGHRS and CDR2 is YFSETQ. CDR3 protein: CASSLGFETANTEAFF. The CDR3, as DNA: TGCGCCAGCAGCTTGGGATTTGAGACAGCTAACACTGAAGCTTTCTTT. The full variable domain, with the rest looked up from reference TRBV5-1 and TRBJ1-1, is KAGVTQTPRYLIKTRGQQVTLSCSPISGHRSVSWYQQTPGQGLQFLFEYFSETQRNKGNFPGRFSGRQFSNSRSEMNVSTLELGDSALYLCASSLGFETANTEAFFGQGTRLTVV.

V is TRBV2 and J is TRBJ1-4, with a tentative D call TRBD1 (6 bases). Trimming pared 6 bases from V and 2 bases from J, leaving 16 bases between. The CDR3 is 16 residues long. Germline CDR1 and CDR2: SNHLY and FYNNEI. CDR3 bases: TGTGCCAGCAGGGTTTCTGGGGGCAGTACTAATGAAAAACTGTTTTTT. Amino acids: CASRVSGGSTNEKLFF. Full variable domain (missing parts from reference TRBV2 and TRBJ1-4): EPEVTQTPSHQVTQMGQEVILRCVPISNHLYFYWYRQILGQKVEFLVSFYNNEISEKSEIFDDQFSVERPDGSNFTLKIRSTKLEDSAMYFCASRVSGGSTNEKLFFGSGTQLSVL.

The chain is built from TRBV5-1 and TRBJ2-3; 9 nucleotides agree with TRBD2. Germline CDR1 SGHRS, CDR2 YFSETQ. The CDR3 is 18 amino acids. The J segment lost 1 base and the V segment lost 3 bases, leaving 12 bases of the junction unmatched. The CDR3 spells CASSWGMGASGGTDTQYF. The DNA of the CDR3 is TGCGCCAGCAGCTGGGGCATGGGAGCTAGCGGGGGCACAGATACGCAGTATTTT.

CDR3 sequence reads: CASSPGQGGRNGYTF. Here the CDR3 DNA reads TGTGCCAGCAGCCCCGGACAGGGGGGACGGAATGGCTACACCTTC. This chain joins TRBV6-5 and TRBJ1-2; TRBD1 agrees at 10 bases. The CDR3 spans 15 residues. The V gene's germline CDR1 is MNHEY and CDR2 SVGAGI. The V gene end was trimmed by 6 bases and the J gene end by 6 bases; junction bases not matched to a gene: 10.